This T cell receptor beta chain derives from a study of blood T cell repertoires in COVID-19. Whole-study context: T cells, B-cell-depleted T cells, or PBMCs supplied cDNA or gDNA.

In the original analysis: Estimation of nucleated cell counts was performed using reference gene primer amplification. Method: immunoSEQ multiplex PCR; TCRdb's copy keeps in-frame clones and lacks some. V, J and clone size reflect that table, while D and trimming were determined from the DNA. This table has under 200,000 clones, roughly 88% appearing once. Germline V gene sequence: CDR1 MNHEY, CDR2 SMNVEV (reference sequence). This CDR3 region has 16 residues. V was pared by 3 bases and J by 4 bases, with 16 bases between. Those who participated ranged in age from roughly 18 to 100 years and resided in some 24 US areas. Recovery meant two consecutive negative NP/OP PCR tests, professional clearance, or resolved symptoms.

Sequencing input: PBMCs or T cells enriched from blood (not recorded which). This sequence joins TRBV27 and TRBJ2-1; D is perhaps TRBD2 (5 bases). The TCR comes from a woman aged 60-75 years who had recovered from COVID-19. CDR3 loop: CASSFESPSPYNEQFF. For the CDR3, the DNA is TGTGCCAGCAGTTTTGAATCACCTAGCCCGTACAATGAGCAGTTCTTC.